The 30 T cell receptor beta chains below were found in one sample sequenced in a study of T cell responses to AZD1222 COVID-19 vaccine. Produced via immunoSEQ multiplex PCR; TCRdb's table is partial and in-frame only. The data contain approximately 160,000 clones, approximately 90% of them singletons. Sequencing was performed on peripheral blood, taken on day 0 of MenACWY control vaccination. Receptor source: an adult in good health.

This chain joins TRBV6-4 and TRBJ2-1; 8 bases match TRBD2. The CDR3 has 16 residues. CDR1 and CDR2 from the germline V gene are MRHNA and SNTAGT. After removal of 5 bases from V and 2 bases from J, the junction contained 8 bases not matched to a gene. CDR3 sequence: CASSLLSGSPYNEQFF. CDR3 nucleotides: TGTGCCAGCAGTCTACTCAGCGGGAGTCCCTACAATGAGCAGTTCTTC.

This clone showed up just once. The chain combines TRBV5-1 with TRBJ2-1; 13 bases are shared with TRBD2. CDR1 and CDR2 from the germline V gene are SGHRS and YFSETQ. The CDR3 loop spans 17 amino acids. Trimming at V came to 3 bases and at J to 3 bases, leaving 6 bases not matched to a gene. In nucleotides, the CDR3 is TGCGCCAGCAGCTCTGGACTAGCGGGAGCCTTCTACAATGAGCAGTTCTTC. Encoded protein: CASSSGLAGAFYNEQFF. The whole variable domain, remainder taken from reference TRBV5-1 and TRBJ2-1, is KAGVTQTPRYLIKTRGQQVTLSCSPISGHRSVSWYQQTPGQGLQFLFEYFSETQRNKGNFPGRFSGRQFSNSRSEMNVSTLELGDSALYLCASSSGLAGAFYNEQFFGPGTRLTVL.

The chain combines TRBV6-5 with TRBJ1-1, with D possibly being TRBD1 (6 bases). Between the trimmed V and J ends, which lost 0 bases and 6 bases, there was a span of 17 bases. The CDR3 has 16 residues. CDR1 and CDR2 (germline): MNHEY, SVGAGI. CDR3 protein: CASSYSPTPRGPEAFF. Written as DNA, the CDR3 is TGTGCCAGCAGTTACTCCCCGACCCCCAGGGGCCCTGAAGCTTTCTTT.

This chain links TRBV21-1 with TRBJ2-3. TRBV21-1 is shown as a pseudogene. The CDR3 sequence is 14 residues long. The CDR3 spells CASSPRNSPDTQYF. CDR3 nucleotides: TGTGCCAGCAGCCCCCGAAATTCCCCAGATACGCAGTATTTT.

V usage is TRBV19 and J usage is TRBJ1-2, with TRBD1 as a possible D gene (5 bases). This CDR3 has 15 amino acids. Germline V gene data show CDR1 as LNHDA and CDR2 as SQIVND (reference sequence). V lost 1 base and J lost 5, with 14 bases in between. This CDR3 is CASSIGLGGGYGYTF. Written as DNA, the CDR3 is TGTGCCAGTAGTATAGGTCTTGGCGGGGGATATGGCTACACCTTC. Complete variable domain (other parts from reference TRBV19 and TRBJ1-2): DGGITQSPKYLFRKEGQNVTLSCEQNLNHDAMYWYRQDPGQGLRLIYYSQIVNDFQKGDIAEGYSVSREKKESFPLTVTSAQKNPTAFYLCASSIGLGGGYGYTFGSGTRLTVV.

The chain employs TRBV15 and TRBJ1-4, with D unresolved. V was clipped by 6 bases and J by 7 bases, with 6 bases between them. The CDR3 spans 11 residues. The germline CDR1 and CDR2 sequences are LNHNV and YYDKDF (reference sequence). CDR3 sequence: CATRKTEKLFF. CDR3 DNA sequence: TGTGCCACCAGAAAGACTGAAAAACTGTTTTTT.

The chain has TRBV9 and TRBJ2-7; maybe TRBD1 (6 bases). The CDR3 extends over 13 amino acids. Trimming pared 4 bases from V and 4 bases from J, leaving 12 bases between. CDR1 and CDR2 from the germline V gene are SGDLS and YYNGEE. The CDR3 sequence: CASSPGVLYEQYF. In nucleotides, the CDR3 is TGTGCCAGCAGCCCAGGGGTCCTATACGAGCAGTACTTC.

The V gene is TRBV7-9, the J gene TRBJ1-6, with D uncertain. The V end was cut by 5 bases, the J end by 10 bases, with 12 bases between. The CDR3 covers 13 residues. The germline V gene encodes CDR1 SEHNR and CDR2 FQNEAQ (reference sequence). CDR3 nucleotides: TGTGCCAGCAGCCCAGATAGGACCTCACCCCTCCACTTT. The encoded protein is CASSPDRTSPLHF.

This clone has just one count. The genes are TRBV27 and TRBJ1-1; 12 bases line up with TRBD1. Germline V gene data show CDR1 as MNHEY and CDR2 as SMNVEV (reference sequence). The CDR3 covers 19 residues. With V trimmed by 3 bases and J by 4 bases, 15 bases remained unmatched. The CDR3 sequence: CASSFKGQGARGSVTEAFF. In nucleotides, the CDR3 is TGTGCCAGCAGTTTTAAGGGACAGGGGGCGAGAGGGTCGGTCACTGAAGCTTTCTTT.

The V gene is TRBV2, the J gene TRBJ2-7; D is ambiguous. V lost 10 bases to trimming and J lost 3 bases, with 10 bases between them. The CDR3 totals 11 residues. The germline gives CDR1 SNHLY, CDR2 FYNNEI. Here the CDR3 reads CATLSRYEQYF. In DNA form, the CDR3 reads TGTGCCACGCTTAGCCGCTACGAGCAGTACTTC.

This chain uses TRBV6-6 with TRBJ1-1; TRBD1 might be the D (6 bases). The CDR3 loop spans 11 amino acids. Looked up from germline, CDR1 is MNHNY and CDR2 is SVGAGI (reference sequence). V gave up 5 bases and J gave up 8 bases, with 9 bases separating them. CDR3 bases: TGTGCCAGCAGTGCAACAGGGGAAGCTTTCTTT. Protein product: CASSATGEAFF.

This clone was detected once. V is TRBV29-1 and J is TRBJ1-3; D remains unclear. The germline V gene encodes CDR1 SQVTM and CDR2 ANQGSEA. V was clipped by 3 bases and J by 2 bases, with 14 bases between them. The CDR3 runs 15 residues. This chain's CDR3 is CSVEDPKRPGNTIYF. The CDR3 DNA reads TGCAGCGTTGAGGACCCCAAAAGGCCTGGAAACACCATATATTTT.

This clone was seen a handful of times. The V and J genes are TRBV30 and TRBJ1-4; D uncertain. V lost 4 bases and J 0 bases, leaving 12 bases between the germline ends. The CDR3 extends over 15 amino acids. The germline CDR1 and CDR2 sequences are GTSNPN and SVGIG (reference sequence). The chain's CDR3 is CAWNGRFATNEKLFF. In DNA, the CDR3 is TGTGCCTGGAATGGGCGGTTTGCAACTAATGAAAAACTGTTTTTT.

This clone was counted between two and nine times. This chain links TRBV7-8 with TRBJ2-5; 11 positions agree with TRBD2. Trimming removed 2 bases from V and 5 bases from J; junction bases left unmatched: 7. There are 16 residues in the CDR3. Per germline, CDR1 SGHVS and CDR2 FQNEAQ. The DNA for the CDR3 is TGTGCCAGCAGCTTACGAGGGACTAGCGGTTCGGAGACCCAGTACTTC. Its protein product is CASSLRGTSGSETQYF.

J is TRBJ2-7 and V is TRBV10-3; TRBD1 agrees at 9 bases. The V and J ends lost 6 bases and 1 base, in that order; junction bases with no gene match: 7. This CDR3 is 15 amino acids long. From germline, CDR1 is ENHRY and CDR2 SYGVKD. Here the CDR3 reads CAIREGQGISYEQYF. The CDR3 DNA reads TGTGCCATCAGAGAGGGACAGGGAATTTCCTACGAGCAGTACTTC.

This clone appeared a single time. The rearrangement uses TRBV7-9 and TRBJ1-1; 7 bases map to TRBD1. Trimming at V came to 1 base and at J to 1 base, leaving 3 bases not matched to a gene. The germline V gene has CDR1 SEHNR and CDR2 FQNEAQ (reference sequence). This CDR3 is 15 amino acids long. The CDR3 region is CASSLGQGSNTEAFF. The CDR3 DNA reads TGTGCCAGCAGCTTAGGACAGGGTTCGAACACTGAAGCTTTCTTT.

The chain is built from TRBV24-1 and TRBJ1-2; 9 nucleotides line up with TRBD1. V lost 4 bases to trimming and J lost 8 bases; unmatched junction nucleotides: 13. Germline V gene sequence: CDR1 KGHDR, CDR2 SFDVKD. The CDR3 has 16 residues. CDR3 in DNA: TGTGCCACCAGTGACTCCACCGGGACAGGGAGGGGCGGCTACACCTTC. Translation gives CATSDSTGTGRGGYTF.

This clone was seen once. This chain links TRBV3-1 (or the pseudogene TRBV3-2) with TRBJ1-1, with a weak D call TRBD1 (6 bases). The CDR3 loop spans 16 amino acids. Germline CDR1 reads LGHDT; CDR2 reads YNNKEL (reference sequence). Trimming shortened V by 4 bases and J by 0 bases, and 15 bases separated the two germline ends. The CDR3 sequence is CASSLHQDSLNTEAFF. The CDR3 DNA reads TGTGCCAGCAGCCTCCACCAGGACAGTTTGAACACTGAAGCTTTCTTT.

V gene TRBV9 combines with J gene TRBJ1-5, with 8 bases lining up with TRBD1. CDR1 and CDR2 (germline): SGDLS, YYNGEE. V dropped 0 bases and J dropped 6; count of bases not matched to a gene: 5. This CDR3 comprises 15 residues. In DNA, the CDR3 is TGTGCCAGCAGCGTAGAGGCAGGGGGCATTCAGCCCCAGCATTTT. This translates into CASSVEAGGIQPQHF.

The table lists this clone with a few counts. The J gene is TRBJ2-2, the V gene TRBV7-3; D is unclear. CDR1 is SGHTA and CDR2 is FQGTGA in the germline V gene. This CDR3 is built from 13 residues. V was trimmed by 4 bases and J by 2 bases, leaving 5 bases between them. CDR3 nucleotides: TGTGCCAGCAGCTCCGATAACACCGGGGAGCTGTTTTTT. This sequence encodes CASSSDNTGELFF.

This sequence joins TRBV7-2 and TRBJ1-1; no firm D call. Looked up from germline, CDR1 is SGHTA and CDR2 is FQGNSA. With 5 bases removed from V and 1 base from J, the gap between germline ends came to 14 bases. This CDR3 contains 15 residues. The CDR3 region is CASSQPRRGNTEAFF. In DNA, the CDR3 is TGTGCCAGCAGCCAGCCCAGGCGGGGGAACACTGAAGCTTTCTTT.

CDR3 loop: CASSYQEGQPQHF. CDR3 nucleotide sequence: TGTGCCAGCAGTTACCAGGAGGGTCAGCCCCAGCATTTT. This chain joins TRBV6-5 and TRBJ1-5; D ambiguous. The CDR3 consists of 13 residues. The germline V and J ends were trimmed by 2 bases and 6 bases, with 8 bases remaining between them. Germline-derived CDR1 and CDR2 are MNHEY and SVGAGI.

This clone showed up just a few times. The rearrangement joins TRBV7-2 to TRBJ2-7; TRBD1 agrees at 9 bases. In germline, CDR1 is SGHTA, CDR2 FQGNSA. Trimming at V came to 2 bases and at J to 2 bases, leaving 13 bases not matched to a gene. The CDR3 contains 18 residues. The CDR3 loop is CASSLPTNLRQGAYEQYF. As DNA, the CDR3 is TGTGCCAGCAGCTTACCCACGAACCTCCGACAGGGGGCCTACGAGCAGTACTTC.

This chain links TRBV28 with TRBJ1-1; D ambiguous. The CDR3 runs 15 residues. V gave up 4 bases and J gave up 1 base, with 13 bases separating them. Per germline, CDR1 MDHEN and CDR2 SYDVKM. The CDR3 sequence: CASSSRGSGNTEAFF. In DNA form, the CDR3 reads TGTGCCAGCAGTTCCCGGGGATCGGGGAACACTGAAGCTTTCTTT. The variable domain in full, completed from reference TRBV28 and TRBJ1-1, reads DVKVTQSSRYLVKRTGEKVFLECVQDMDHENMFWYRQDPGLGLRLIYFSYDVKMKEKGDIPEGYSVSREKKERFSLILESASTNQTSMYLCASSSRGSGNTEAFFGQGTRLTVV.

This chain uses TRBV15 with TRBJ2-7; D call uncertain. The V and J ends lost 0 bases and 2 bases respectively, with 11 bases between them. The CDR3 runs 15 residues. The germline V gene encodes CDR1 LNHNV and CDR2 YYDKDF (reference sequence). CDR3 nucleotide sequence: TGTGCCACCAGCAGAGATTCTTCGCAGACCTACGAGCAGTACTTC. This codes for CATSRDSSQTYEQYF.

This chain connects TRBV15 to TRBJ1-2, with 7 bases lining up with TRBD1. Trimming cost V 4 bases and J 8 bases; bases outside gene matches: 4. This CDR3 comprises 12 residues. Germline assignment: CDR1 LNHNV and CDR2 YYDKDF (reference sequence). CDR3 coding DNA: TGTGCCACCAGCACCAGGGGGAGCGGCTACACCTTC. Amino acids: CATSTRGSGYTF.

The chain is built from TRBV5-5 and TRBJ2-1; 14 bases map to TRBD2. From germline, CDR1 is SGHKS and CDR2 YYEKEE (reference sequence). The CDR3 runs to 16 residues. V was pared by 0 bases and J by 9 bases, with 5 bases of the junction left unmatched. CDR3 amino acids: CASSLATSGRAGEQFF. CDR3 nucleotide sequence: TGTGCCAGCAGCTTGGCGACTAGCGGGAGGGCCGGTGAGCAGTTCTTC.

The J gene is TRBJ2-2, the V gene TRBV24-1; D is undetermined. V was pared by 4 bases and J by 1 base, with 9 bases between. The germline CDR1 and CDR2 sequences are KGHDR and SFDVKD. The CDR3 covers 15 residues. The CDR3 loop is CATSETTKNTGELFF. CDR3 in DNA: TGTGCCACCAGTGAGACCACCAAGAACACCGGGGAGCTGTTTTTT.

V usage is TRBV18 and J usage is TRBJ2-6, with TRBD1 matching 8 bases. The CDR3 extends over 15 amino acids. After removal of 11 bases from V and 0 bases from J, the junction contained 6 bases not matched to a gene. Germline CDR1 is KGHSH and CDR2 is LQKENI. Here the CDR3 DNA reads TGTGCCGGAGGACAGGGTTCCTCTGGGGCCAACGTCCTGACTTTC. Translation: CAGGQGSSGANVLTF.

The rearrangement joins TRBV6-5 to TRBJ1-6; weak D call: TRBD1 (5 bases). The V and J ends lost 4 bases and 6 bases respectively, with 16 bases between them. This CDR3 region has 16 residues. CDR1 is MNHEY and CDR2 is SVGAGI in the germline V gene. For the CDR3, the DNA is TGTGCCAGCAGTTCTACAGCCGGGACGCGTAATTCACCCCTCCACTTT. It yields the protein CASSSTAGTRNSPLHF.